These 11 T cell receptor beta chains came from one sample sequenced in a study of CXCR3-negative and CXCR3-positive naive CD8 T cells. 5' RACE with UMI labels generated the TRB cDNA libraries. TCRdb reprocessed the 5' RACE reads; each CDR3 protein has one entry and no DNA is given. The sample includes approximately 5,800 distinct CDR3 sequences. Their recognized antigens are unknown. Overall study results and limits: Naive cells with CXCR3 showed TRB CDR3s that were more hydrophobic than those in CXCR3-negative naive cells.

Sequencing used naive CXCR3+ CD8+ T cells from blood. Indicated subset: CD45RO-CCR7+CD27+CD95- naive CD8+ T cells expressing CXCR3 (TNR3+). These receptor sequences come from a human donor in good health. Some clones in this sample may be carry-over from other donors' samples.

According to its frequency, this clonotype is medium-sized. The chain couples TRBV7-6 to TRBJ2-1. Germline-derived CDR1 and CDR2 are SGHVS and FNYEAQ. The CDR3 is made up of 17 amino acids. CDR3 loop: CASSLVGRGISYNEQFF.

The chain carries TRBV29-1 and TRBJ2-3; the TRBD1 assignment by TCRdb is unverifiable without DNA. Germline assignment: CDR1 SQVTM and CDR2 ANQGSEA. The CDR3 totals 14 residues. The CDR3 sequence: CSVRGEPGGDTQYF.

Its frequency marks this clonotype as medium-sized (0.01 to 0.1%). The chain joins TRBV28 to TRBJ1-2; TCRdb lists TRBD1, though no DNA is available to test this call. Per the germline V gene, CDR1 is MDHEN and CDR2 is SYDVKM. The CDR3 runs to 13 residues. The CDR3 here is CASSAQGFYGYTF.

This clonotype counts as medium-sized by frequency. V gene TRBV29-1 combines with J gene TRBJ2-1; TCRdb's D call, TRBD2, is unchecked because there is no DNA. The CDR3 spans 14 residues. CDR1 and CDR2 (germline): SQVTM, ANQGSEA. The CDR3 region is CSVDLAGSTDEQFF.

The gene calls are TRBV9 and TRBJ1-1; the TCRdb call, TRBD1, lacks DNA for checking. The germline V gene has CDR1 SGDLS and CDR2 YYNGEE. CDR3 length equals 18 residues. The CDR3 reads CASSAVTADRDPNTEAFF.

The rearrangement links TRBV7-6 to TRBJ2-3; lacking DNA, the TRBD2 call made by TCRdb goes unchecked. This CDR3 region has 17 residues. CDR1 and CDR2 from the germline V gene are SGHVS and FNYEAQ. CDR3 in amino acids: CASSFRWGLAGADTQYF. The full variable domain, completed using reference TRBV7-6 and TRBJ2-3, is GAGVSQSPRYKVTKRGQDVALRCDPISGHVSLYWYRQALGQGPEFLTYFNYEAQQDKSGLPNDRFSAERPEGSISTLTIQRTEQRDSAMYRCASSFRWGLAGADTQYFGPGTRLTVL.

The chain has TRBV25-1 and TRBJ2-1; no DNA is available, so the TRBD2 call from TCRdb remains unchecked. The germline V gene has CDR1 MGHDK and CDR2 SYGVNS. The CDR3 sequence is 14 residues long. The CDR3 region is CASSSGGAGDEQFF.

This clonotype is called medium-sized (0.01 to 0.1%) based on its frequency. This rearrangement joins TRBV28 to TRBJ2-1; TCRdb names TRBD2, which stays unverified in the absence of DNA. In germline, CDR1 is MDHEN, CDR2 SYDVKM. This CDR3 comprises 15 residues. The CDR3 here is CASRMGDSHYNEQFF.

V is TRBV5-1 and J is TRBJ2-1. CDR1 is SGHRS and CDR2 is YFSETQ in the germline V gene. The CDR3 length is 16 residues. CDR3 amino acids: CASSSDGGASYNEQFF. The full variable domain, completed using reference TRBV5-1 and TRBJ2-1, is KAGVTQTPRYLIKTRGQQVTLSCSPISGHRSVSWYQQTPGQGLQFLFEYFSETQRNKGNFPGRFSGRQFSNSRSEMNVSTLELGDSALYLCASSSDGGASYNEQFFGPGTRLTVL.

By frequency, this clonotype registers medium-sized. The V and J genes are TRBV20-1 and TRBJ2-7. Germline V gene data show CDR1 as DFQATT and CDR2 as SNEGSKA (reference sequence). CDR3 size: 12 residues. The CDR3 here is CSAPLRFGEQYF.

According to its frequency, this clonotype is medium-sized (0.01 to 0.1%). The rearrangement joins TRBV29-1 to TRBJ2-7. The CDR3 is 13 residues long. Germline V gene data show CDR1 as SQVTM and CDR2 as ANQGSEA. The CDR3 is CSVEVGSSYEQYF.